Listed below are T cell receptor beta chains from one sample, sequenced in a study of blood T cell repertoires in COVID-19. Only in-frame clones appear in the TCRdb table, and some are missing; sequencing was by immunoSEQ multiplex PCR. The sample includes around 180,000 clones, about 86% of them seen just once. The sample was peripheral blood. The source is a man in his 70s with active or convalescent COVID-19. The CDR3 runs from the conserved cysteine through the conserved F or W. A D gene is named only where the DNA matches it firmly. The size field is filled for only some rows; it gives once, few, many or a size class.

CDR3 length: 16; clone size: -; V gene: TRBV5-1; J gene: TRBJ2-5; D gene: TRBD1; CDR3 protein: CASSLVPGGLQETQYF; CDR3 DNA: TGCGCCAGCAGCTTGGTCCCAGGGGGCCTTCAAGAGACCCAGTACTTC
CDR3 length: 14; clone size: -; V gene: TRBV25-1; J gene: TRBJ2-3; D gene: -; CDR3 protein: CASSPSGGTDTQYF; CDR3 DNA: TGTGCCAGCAGCCCTTCCGGGGGCACAGATACGCAGTATTTT
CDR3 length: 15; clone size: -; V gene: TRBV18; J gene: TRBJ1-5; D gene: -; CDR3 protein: CASSGDSPPRSPQHF; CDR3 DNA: TGTGCCAGCTCAGGAGACAGTCCTCCGAGGTCGCCCCAGCATTTT
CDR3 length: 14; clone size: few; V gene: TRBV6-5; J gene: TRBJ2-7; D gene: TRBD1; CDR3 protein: CASRSRDRDYEQYF; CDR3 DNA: TGTGCCAGCAGGTCCCGGGACAGGGATTACGAGCAGTACTTC
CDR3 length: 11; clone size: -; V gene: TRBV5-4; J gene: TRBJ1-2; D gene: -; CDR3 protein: CATGVDYGYTF; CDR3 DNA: TGTGCCACAGGGGTGGACTATGGCTACACCTTC
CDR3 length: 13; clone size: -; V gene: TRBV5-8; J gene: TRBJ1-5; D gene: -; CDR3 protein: CASSLGGVRPQHF; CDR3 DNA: TGTGCCAGCAGCTTGGGAGGCGTTAGGCCCCAGCATTTT
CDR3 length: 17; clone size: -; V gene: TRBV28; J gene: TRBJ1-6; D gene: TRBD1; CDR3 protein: CASSLPAPGTGHSPLHF; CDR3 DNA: TGTGCCAGCAGTCTCCCGGCACCCGGGACAGGGCATTCACCCCTCCACTTT
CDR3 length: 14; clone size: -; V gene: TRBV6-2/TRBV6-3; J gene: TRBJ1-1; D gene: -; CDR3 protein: CASSRGQMNTEAFF; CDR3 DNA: TGTGCCAGCAGTAGAGGACAAATGAACACTGAAGCTTTCTTT
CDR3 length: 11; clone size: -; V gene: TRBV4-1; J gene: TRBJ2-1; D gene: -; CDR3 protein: CASSSYNEQFF; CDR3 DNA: TGCGCCAGCAGCTCTTACAATGAGCAGTTCTTC
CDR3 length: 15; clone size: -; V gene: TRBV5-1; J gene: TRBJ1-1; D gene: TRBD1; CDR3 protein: CASSLVQGARTEAFF; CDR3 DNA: TGCGCCAGCAGCTTGGTTCAGGGGGCACGGACTGAAGCTTTCTTT
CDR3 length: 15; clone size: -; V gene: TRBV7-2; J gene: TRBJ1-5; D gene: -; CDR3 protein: CASSPTPGVNQPQHF; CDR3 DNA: TGTGCCAGCAGCCCGACCCCAGGGGTAAATCAGCCCCAGCATTTT
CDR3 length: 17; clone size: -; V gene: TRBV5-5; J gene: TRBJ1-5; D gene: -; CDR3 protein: CASSPQPTVYSNQPQHF; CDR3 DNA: TGTGCCAGCAGCCCGCAACCGACAGTCTATAGCAATCAGCCCCAGCATTTT
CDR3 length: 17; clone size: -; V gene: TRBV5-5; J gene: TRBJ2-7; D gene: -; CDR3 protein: CASSLAGWERSSYEQYF; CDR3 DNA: TGTGCCAGCAGCTTGGCGGGATGGGAACGGAGCTCCTACGAGCAGTACTTC
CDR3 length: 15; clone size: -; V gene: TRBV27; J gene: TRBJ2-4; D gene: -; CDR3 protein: CASSSEGVGKNIQYF; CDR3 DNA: TGTGCCAGCAGTTCAGAAGGGGTGGGTAAAAACATTCAGTACTTC
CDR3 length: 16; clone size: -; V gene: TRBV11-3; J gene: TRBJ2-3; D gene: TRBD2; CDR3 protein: CASSLDQAGGTDTQYF; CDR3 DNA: TGTGCCAGCAGCTTAGACCAGGCGGGGGGCACAGATACGCAGTATTTT
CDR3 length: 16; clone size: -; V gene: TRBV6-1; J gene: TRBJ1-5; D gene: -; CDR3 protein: CASSDLRGTGNQPQHF; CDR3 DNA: TGTGCCAGCAGTGATTTACGGGGTACGGGCAATCAGCCCCAGCATTTT
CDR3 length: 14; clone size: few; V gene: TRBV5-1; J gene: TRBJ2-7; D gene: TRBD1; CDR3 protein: CASSFGTGGSEQYF; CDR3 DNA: TGCGCCAGCAGCTTCGGGACAGGGGGGAGCGAGCAGTACTTC
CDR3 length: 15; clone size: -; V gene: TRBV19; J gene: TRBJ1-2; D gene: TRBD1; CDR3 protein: CASSSGTGKYYGYTF; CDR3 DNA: TGTGCCAGTAGTAGCGGGACAGGAAAATACTATGGCTACACCTTC
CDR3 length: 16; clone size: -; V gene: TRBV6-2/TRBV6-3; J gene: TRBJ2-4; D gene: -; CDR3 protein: CASSYRQSLAKNIQYF; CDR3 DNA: TGTGCCAGCAGTTATAGACAGTCGCTAGCCAAAAACATTCAGTACTTC
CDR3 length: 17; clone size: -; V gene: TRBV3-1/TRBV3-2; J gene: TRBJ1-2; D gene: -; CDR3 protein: CASSPLGAQPGDYGYTF; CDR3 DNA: TGTGCCAGCAGCCCCCTCGGAGCCCAACCTGGTGACTATGGCTACACCTTC
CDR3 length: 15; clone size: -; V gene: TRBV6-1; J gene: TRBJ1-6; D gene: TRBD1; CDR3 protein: CASSEFGTANSPLHF; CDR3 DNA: TGTGCCAGCAGTGAATTCGGGACAGCAAATTCACCCCTCCACTTT
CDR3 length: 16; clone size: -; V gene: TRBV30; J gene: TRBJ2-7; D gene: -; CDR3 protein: CAWRREVDRLSYEQYF; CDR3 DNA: TGTGCCTGGAGGCGAGAGGTGGACAGACTCTCCTACGAGCAGTACTTC
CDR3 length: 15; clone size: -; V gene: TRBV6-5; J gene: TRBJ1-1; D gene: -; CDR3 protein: CASSYSGSGNTEAFF; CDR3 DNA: TGTGCCAGCAGTTACTCGGGTTCGGGGAACACTGAAGCTTTCTTT
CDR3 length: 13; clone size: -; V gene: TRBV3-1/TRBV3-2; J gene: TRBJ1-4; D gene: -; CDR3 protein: CASSQGRNEKLFF; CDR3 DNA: TGTGCCAGCAGCCAAGGCAGGAATGAAAAACTGTTTTTT
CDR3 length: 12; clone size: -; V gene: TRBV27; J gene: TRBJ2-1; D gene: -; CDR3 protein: CASPVPLTEQFF; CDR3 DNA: TGTGCCAGCCCCGTCCCTTTAACAGAGCAGTTCTTC
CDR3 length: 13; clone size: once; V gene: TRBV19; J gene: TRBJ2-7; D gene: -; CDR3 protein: CASSSGGLYEQYF; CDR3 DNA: TGTGCCAGTAGTTCCGGGGGGCTCTACGAGCAGTACTTC
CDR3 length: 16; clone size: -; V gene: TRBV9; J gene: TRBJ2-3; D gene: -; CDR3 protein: CASSVASGASTDTQYF; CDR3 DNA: TGTGCCAGCAGCGTAGCGTCGGGAGCTAGCACAGATACGCAGTATTTT
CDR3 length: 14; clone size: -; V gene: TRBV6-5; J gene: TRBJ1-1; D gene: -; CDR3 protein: CASSSPRGNTEAFF; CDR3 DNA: TGTGCCAGCAGTTCTCCTAGGGGGAACACTGAAGCTTTCTTT
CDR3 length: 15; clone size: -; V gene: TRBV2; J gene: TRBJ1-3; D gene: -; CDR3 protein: CASSDSGVAGNTIYF; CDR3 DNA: TGTGCCAGCAGTGACTCAGGGGTGGCGGGAAACACCATATATTTT
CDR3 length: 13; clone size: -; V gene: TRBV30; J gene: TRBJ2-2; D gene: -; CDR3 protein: CVLRWGDTGELFF; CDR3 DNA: TGTGTACTTCGGTGGGGGGACACCGGGGAGCTGTTTTTT
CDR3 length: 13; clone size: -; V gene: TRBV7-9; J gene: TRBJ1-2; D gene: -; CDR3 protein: CASSPQGNYGYTF; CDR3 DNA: TGTGCCAGCAGCCCACAGGGTAACTATGGCTACACCTTC
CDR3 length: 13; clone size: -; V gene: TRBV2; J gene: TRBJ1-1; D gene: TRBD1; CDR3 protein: CASLTGAGTEAFF; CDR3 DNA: TGTGCCAGCCTGACAGGGGCTGGCACTGAAGCTTTCTTT
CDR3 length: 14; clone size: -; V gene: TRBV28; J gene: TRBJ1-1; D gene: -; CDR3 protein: CASTLRGGNTEAFF; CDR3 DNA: TGTGCCAGCACCTTGAGGGGGGGAAACACTGAAGCTTTCTTT
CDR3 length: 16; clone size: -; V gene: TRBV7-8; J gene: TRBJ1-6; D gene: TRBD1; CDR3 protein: CASSNTGGLDNSPLHF; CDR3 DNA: TGTGCCAGCAGCAACACAGGGGGTCTGGATAATTCACCCCTCCACTTT
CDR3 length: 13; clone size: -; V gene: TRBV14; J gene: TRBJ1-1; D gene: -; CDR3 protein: CASSQDFYTEAFF; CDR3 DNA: TGTGCCAGCAGCCAAGATTTCTACACTGAAGCTTTCTTT
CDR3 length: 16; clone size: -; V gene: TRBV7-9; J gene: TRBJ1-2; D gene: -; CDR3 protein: CASSLTSIGSSYGYTF; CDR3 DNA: TGTGCCAGCAGCTTAACATCCATCGGGAGTTCCTATGGCTACACCTTC
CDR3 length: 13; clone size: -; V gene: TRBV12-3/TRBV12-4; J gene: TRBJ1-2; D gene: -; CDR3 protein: CASSSPLTRRYTF; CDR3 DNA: TGTGCCAGCAGCTCACCTCTGACTCGACGCTACACCTTC
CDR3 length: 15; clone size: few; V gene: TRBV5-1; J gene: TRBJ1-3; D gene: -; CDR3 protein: CASSLHRAEGNTIYF; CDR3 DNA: TGCGCCAGCAGCTTACACAGGGCGGAGGGAAACACCATATATTTT
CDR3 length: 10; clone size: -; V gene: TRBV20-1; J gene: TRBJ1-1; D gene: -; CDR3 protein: CSARIRQAFF; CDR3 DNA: TGCAGTGCTAGAATCAGGCAAGCTTTCTTT
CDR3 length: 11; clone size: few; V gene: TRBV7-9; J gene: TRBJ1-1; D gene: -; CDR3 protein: CASSSVAEAFF; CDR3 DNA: TGTGCCAGCAGCTCCGTAGCTGAAGCTTTCTTT
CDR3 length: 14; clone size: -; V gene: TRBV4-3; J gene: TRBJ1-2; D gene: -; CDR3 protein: CASSPQGKGYGYTF; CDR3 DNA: TGCGCCAGCAGCCCCCAGGGGAAAGGCTATGGCTACACCTTC